A single TCR beta chain is shown here with its context. Its antigen remains undetermined. No base-level quality is on record; no much larger clone is a single base apart. Using the deep immunoSEQ assay, TCR CDR3 regions were amplified from genomic DNA by multiplex PCR. Extracted genomic DNA from each cell subset was distributed evenly across all wells of several immunoSEQ 96-well plates, and each plate was treated as a replicate. Each replicate PCR for sorted subsets received roughly 200 ng genomic DNA, equal to roughly 30,000 T cell genomes. The purified libraries were quantified using a Qubit 3.0 fluorometer, sized with a Bioanalyzer 2100, and then quantified again using the KAPA Library Quantification kit. Every immunoSEQ 96-well plate was sequenced on a separate single-read 150-cycle Illumina NextSeq 550 flow cell. For the original study's pipeline: Because only junctional sequences without quality scores were contained in the immunoSEQ output, filtering matching that applied to full-length reads could not be performed. To assign V/J genes and CDR3, sequences were annotated using PyIR, a Python wrapper for IgBLAST v1.9, with IMGT germline references. Any read was removed if the V/J assignment was weak (E-value above 1e-6), the CDR3 was missing, or the read contained stop codons, out-of-frame junctions, or ambiguous translated residues. V3J clonotypes were defined as sequences sharing the same inferred V gene, J gene, and CDR3 amino acid sequence. To compute the percentage overlap between repertoires, the number of shared unique clonotypes was divided by the size of the smaller repertoire. RTK rarefaction, the Chao1 estimator, and Recon v2.1 estimates of unobserved clonotypes were used to assess repertoire richness. OLGA was used to compute generation probabilities for all TCRbeta clonotypes that the gDNA method yielded from a few donors. Here the immuneACCESS table is served through TCRdb, limited to in-frame sequences with V and J called. Missing clones are a known gap in these copies; in checked studies unresolved V genes cover under half, and the rest lacks a known reason. The DNA was the basis for D and trimming; V, J and clone size are from that table. The sample table contains approximately 250,000 clones; only one count was recorded for under 80% of them. The top ten constitute over 8.5% of the sample.

The data stem from a study of shared clonotypes between healthy human individuals (TCRdb year 2020). Background for the entire study: A couple of women and three men aged 18 to 49 years were included in the cohort. For each donor, CD4 naive and CD4 memory were each run on three plates, CD8 naive on two plates, and CD8 memory on one plate. To estimate repertoire size and how much clonotype sharing occurs between individuals, the study deeply sequenced the blood TCR repertoires of roughly 5 healthy adults. To increase sequencing depth and limit assay-specific biases, different laboratories used diverse techniques to prepare libraries and sequence TCR repertoires. Leukapheresis yielded between about 0.8 and 9.5 billion PBMCs per donor. The paper's findings and limits, for the study overall: Pairwise subsampling indicated that sequencing depth was expected to affect the degree of clonotype sharing among donors. Naive subsets generally had larger estimated clonotype richness than memory subsets did. Even with the large sequencing depth, rarefaction of the sorted-subset datasets indicated that sequencing was incomplete. Only blood was sampled, and tissue TCR repertoires likely differ from those in blood. Because the study included only a small number of donors, the genetic and exposure-history diversity represented was limited. Higher generation probabilities were observed for clonotypes shared by all four sorted-subset donors than for non-shared clonotypes. When a handful of donors were compared, the shared fraction of clonotypes was approximately 5% for naive CD4, roughly 3.3% for naive CD8, about 2.5% for memory CD4, and approximately 0.4% for memory CD8.

The donors were healthy, HIV-negative adults who had no recently reported acute infections or vaccinations. Every donor was a Caucasian adult residing in Nashville, Tennessee, USA. CD4+ T cells were enriched by magnetic negative selection; naive cells were then positively selected on CD45RA, and the negative fraction formed the memory subset. Blood was collected by leukapheresis, and PBMCs were isolated by Ficoll-Histopaque density gradient centrifugation and then cryopreserved in liquid nitrogen vapor phase. Purity and quantity of every magnetically sorted T cell population were checked by analytical flow cytometry. From each sorted fraction, genomic DNA was isolated and quantified by UV absorbance on a Nanodrop 2000c. This sequence originates from a young man in good health. The sample was memory CD4+ T cells sorted from blood. What this sample's cell subset or site label stands for: CD45RA-negative fraction.

The DNA sequence follows: TGTGCCAGCAGTGGGGTCAGGCAGTATAGCAATCAGCCCCAGCATTTT. Its translation is CASSGVRQYSNQPQHF. The chain links TRBV2 with TRBJ1-5; the D segment cannot be called with confidence. From the germline V gene, CDR1 is SNHLY and CDR2 is FYNNEI. Inclusive of the bounding cysteine and phenylalanine, the CDR3 is 16 residues long. Only the CDR3 portion is preserved as DNA: 48 bases, with reading frame beginning at the first base. V is clipped by 4 bases and J by 0 bases, and the sequence between their germline boundaries is 13 bases long.